These 3 T cell receptor beta chains were sequenced from one sample in a study of blood T cell repertoires in COVID-19. This table comes from immunoSEQ multiplex PCR, and its TCRdb copy is limited to in-frame clones, with some not included. This repertoire shows roughly 120,000 clones, approximately 82% found once; its top ten account for about 20%. Source material: peripheral blood. These receptors were obtained from a woman aged 60-70 years with acute or convalescent COVID-19.

The chain recombines TRBV11-1 with TRBJ1-2; 9 bases are shared with TRBD1. CDR1 and CDR2 (germline): SGHAT, FQDESV (reference sequence). J gave up 3 bases and V 5 bases, and 7 bases lay outside the gene matches. This CDR3 is built from 15 residues. CDR3 DNA: TGTGCCAGCAGCGGAAGGCGACAGGGGGACTATGGCTACACCTTC. This gives the protein CASSGRRQGDYGYTF.

This clone was seen only once. The genes are TRBV12-3 or TRBV12-4 and TRBJ1-1, with D perhaps TRBD1 (5 bases). This CDR3 is 12 amino acids long. V lost 3 bases and J lost 8, with 10 bases in between. CDR3 loop: CASSFGAPEAFF. The CDR3 DNA follows: TGTGCCAGCAGTTTTGGGGCACCGGAAGCTTTCTTT.

The chain links TRBV6-6 to TRBJ1-6; TRBD1 is a possible D gene (6 bases). The germline V and J ends were trimmed by 6 bases and 0 bases, with 9 bases remaining between them. Germline V lookup: CDR1 MNHNY, CDR2 SVGAGI (reference sequence). There are 15 residues in the CDR3. CDR3 amino acids: CASRQGSSYNSPLHF. The CDR3 nucleotides read TGTGCCAGCAGGCAGGGGAGCTCCTATAATTCACCCCTCCACTTT.